This T cell receptor beta chain stems from a study of tumor-infiltrating lymphocytes in localized non-small cell lung cancer. Study results and limitations: Immunotypes IM1 and IM2 had similar TCR-derived T-cell fractions. TCR sequencing covered a subset of patients with enough tissue.

TCRdb keeps only in-frame clones here, not all; method: immunoSEQ multiplex PCR. The data hold roughly 13,000 clones, with around 76% observed a single time. Comment on this clone: Antigen specificity is unknown.

The CDR3 covers 19 residues. Per the germline V gene, CDR1 is SGHTA and CDR2 is FQGNSA. Trimming cost V 5 bases and J 2 bases; bases outside gene matches: 17. The specimen was uninvolved lung tissue not adjacent to the tumor. The origin of this receptor is a human donor with non-small cell lung cancer. The rearrangement uses TRBV7-2 and TRBJ2-3, with 9 bases fitting TRBD2. The CDR3 region has the DNA TGTGCCAGCAGCCCCGCGTGGGGGGTGCTAGCGGGGTCCACAGATACGCAGTATTTT. It specifies CASSPAWGVLAGSTDTQYF.